Described below is a single T cell receptor beta chain sequence and its context. This entry is derived from a study of CD8 T cells in Susac syndrome. Germline lookup yields CDR1 SNHLY and CDR2 FYNNEI. Trimming cost V 7 bases and J 0 bases; bases outside gene matches: 18. This CDR3 is built from 19 residues. It was with random hexamers that about 0.45 to 1 ug RNA was reverse transcribed. Amplification of the TCR beta CDR3 was carried out by immunoSEQ multiplex PCR, which spanned a total of 54 Vbeta and 13 Jbeta segments. One entry per CDR3 protein results from TCRdb running MiXCR on the immunoSEQ multiplex PCR reads. Of roughly 120,000 distinct CDR3 sequences in the sample, just under 95% were seen once. TCR beta from blood CD8+ and CD4+ T cells was sequenced.

Sequenced material: CD4+ T cells from PBMCs. The J gene is TRBJ2-1, the V gene TRBV2; 7 nucleotides align to TRBD2. This TCR came from a human donor in good health. The CDR3 bases are TGTGCCAGCATAGGGCCGGGCGGGAGTAAATCCCGCTCCTACAATGAGCAGTTCTTC. Amino acids: CASIGPGGSKSRSYNEQFF.